This T cell receptor (beta chain) comes out of a study of cytomegalovirus exposure and HLA in healthy donors. This CDR3 comprises 14 residues. The J segment lost 0 bases and the V segment lost 6 bases, leaving 4 bases of the junction unmatched. Germline values: CDR1 MDHEN, CDR2 SYDVKM. It was with 60 Vbeta and 13 Jbeta primers that the PCR ran. Generated by immunoSEQ multiplex PCR, the TCRdb table keeps only in-frame clones and is missing some. This table holds roughly 190,000 clones, about 85% found once. At the time of sampling, donors were nominally healthy, though unrecorded immune exposures were likely. Study-wide results and limits: It was reported that TCR beta sequences correctly inferred the HLA-A and HLA-B alleles for most subjects.

As concerns this clone: The antigen remains undetermined.

Sequenced: PBMCs. This TCR was sampled from a woman aged 50 to 60 in good health and CMV-seronegative. The genes are TRBV28 and TRBJ2-7, with 8 bases identical to TRBD2. The DNA of the CDR3 is TGTGCCAGCAGCTCCGGGGGGGCCTCCTACGAGCAGTACTTC. This gives the protein CASSSGGASYEQYF.